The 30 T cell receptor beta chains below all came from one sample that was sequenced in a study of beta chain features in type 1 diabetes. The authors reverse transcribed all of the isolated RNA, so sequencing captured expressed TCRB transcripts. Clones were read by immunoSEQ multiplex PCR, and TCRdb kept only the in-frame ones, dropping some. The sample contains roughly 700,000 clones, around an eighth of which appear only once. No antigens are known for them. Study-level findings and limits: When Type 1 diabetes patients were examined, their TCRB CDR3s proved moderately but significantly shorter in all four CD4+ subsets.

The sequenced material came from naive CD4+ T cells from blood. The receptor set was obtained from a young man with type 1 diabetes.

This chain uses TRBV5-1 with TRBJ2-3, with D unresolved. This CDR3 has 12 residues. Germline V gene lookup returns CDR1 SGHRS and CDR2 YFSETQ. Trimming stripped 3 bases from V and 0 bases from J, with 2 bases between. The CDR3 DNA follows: TGCGCCAGCAGCTATAGCACAGATACGCAGTATTTT. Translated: CASSYSTDTQYF.

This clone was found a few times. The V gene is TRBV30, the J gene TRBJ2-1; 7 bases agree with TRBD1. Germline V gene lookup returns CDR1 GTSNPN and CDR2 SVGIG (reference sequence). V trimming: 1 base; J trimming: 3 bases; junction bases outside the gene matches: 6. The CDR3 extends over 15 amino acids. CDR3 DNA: TGTGCCTGGAGTGGCCAAGGGGGCGGCTACAATGAGCAGTTCTTC. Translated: CAWSGQGGGYNEQFF.

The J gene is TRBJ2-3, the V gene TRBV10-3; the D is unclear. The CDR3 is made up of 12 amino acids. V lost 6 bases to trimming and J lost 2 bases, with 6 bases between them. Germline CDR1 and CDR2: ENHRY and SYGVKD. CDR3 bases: TGTGCCATCAGGCAGGACACAGATACGCAGTATTTT. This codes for CAIRQDTDTQYF.

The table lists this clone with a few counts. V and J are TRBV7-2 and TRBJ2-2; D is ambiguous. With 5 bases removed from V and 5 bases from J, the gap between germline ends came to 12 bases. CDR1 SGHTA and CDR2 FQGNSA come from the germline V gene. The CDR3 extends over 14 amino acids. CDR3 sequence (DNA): TGTGCCAGCAGCATCCTGCCCGGGACCGGGGAGCTGTTTTTT. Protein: CASSILPGTGELFF. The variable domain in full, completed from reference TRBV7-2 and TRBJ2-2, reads GAGVSQSPSNKVTEKGKDVELRCDPISGHTALYWYRQSLGQGLEFLIYFQGNSAPDKSGLPSDRFSAERTGGSVSTLTIQRTQQEDSAVYLCASSILPGTGELFFGEGSRLTVL.

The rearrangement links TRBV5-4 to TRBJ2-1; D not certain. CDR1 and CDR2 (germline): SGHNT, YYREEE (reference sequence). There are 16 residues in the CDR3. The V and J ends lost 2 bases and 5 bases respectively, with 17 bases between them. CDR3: CASSLEPPRVDNEQFF. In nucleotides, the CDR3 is TGTGCCAGCAGCTTAGAGCCCCCAAGGGTCGACAATGAGCAGTTCTTC. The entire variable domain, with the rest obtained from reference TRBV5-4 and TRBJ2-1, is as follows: ETGVTQSPTHLIKTRGQQVTLRCSSQSGHNTVSWYQQALGQGPQFIFQYYREEENGRGNFPPRFSGLQFPNYSSELNVNALELDDSALYLCASSLEPPRVDNEQFFGPGTRLTVL.

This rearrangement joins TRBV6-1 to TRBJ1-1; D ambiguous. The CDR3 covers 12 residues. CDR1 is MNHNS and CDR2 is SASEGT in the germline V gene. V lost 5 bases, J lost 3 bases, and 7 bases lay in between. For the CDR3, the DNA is TGTGCCAGCAGTAGTATGGACACTGAAGCTTTCTTT. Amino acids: CASSSMDTEAFF.

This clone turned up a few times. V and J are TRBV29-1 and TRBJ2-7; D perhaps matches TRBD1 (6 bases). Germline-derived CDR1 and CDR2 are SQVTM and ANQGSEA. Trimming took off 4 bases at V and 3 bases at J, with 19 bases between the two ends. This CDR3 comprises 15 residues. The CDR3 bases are TGCAGCGTTGCCCAGGGTGGGGGCACCTTCTACGAGCAGTACTTC. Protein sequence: CSVAQGGGTFYEQYF.

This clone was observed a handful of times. The DNA of the CDR3 is TGTGCCAGCAGAGGACTAGCGGCCGGGGAGCAGTTCTTC. Translating it yields CASRGLAAGEQFF. This chain connects TRBV2 to TRBJ2-1; 10 bases line up with TRBD2. The CDR3 extends over 13 amino acids. With V trimmed by 6 bases and J by 10 bases, 6 bases remained unmatched. Germline CDR1 is SNHLY and CDR2 is FYNNEI.

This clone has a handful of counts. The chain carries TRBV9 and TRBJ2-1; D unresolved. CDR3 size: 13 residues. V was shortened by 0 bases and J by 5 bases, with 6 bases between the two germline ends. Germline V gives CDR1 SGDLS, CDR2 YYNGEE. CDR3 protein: CASSVGYHNEQFF. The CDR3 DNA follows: TGTGCCAGCAGCGTAGGGTATCACAATGAGCAGTTCTTC.

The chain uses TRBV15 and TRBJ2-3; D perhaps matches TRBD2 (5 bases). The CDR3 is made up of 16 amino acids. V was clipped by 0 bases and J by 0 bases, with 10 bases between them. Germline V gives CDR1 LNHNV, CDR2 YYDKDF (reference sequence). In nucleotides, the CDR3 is TGTGCCACCAGCAGAGATCAGGCGGGTAGCACAGATACGCAGTATTTT. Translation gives CATSRDQAGSTDTQYF.

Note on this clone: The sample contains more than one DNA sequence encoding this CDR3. The CDR3 DNA reads as TGTGCCAGCAGCGTAGGACAGGGGCTCTCCTACGAGCAGTACTTC. This translates into CASSVGQGLSYEQYF. The chain joins TRBV9 to TRBJ2-7; the match to TRBD1 covers 8 bases. Trimming removed 0 bases from V and 0 bases from J; junction bases left unmatched: 2. This CDR3 has 15 residues. Per germline, CDR1 SGDLS and CDR2 YYNGEE.

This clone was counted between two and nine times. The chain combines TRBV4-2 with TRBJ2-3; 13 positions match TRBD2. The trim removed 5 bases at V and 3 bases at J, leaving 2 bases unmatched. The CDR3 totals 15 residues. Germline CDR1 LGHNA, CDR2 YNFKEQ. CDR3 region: CASSKGLAGTDTQYF. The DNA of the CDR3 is TGTGCCAGCAGCAAGGGACTAGCGGGAACAGATACGCAGTATTTT.

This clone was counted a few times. CDR3 DNA sequence: TGTGCCAGCAGTTTCGCCTGGACAGATACGCAGTATTTT. This gives the protein CASSFAWTDTQYF. This chain joins TRBV27 and TRBJ2-3; D gene uncertain. CDR1 is MNHEY and CDR2 is SMNVEV in the germline V gene (reference sequence). Deletions cut 3 bases from V and 3 bases from J, with 7 bases between. The CDR3 runs 13 residues.

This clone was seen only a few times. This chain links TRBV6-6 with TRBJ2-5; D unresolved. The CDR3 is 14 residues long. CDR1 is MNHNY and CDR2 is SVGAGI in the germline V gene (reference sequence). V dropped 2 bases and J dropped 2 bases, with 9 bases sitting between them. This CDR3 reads CASSYLLLQETQYF. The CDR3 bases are TGTGCCAGCAGTTACCTCCTCTTACAAGAGACCCAGTACTTC.

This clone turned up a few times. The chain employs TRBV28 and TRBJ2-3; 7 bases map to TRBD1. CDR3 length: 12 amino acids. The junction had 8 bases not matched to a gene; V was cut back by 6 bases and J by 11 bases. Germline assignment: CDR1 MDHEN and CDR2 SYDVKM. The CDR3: CASSGQAFLQYF. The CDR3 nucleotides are TGTGCCAGCAGCGGACAGGCCTTTTTGCAGTATTTT.

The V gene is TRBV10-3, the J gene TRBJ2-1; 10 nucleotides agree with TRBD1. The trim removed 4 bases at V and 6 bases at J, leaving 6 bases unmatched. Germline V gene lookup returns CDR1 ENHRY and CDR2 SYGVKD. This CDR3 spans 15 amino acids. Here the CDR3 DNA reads TGTGCCATCAGTGGGACAGGGGGATCCGCCAATGAGCAGTTCTTC. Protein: CAISGTGGSANEQFF.

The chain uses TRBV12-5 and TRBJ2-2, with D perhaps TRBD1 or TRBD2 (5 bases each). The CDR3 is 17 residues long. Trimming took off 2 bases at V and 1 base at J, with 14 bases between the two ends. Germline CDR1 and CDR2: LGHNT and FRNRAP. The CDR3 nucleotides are TGTGCTAGTGGTTTGATACCCGGGGCCAAGAACACCGGGGAGCTGTTTTTT. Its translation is CASGLIPGAKNTGELFF.

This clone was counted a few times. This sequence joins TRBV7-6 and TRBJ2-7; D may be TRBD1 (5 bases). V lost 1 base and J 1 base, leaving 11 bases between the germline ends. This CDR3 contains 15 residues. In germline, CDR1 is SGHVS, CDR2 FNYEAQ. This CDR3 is CASSLEPDSSYEQYF. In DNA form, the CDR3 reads TGTGCCAGCAGCTTAGAACCCGACAGTTCCTACGAGCAGTACTTC. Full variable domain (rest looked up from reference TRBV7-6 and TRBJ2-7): GAGVSQSPRYKVTKRGQDVALRCDPISGHVSLYWYRQALGQGPEFLTYFNYEAQQDKSGLPNDRFSAERPEGSISTLTIQRTEQRDSAMYRCASSLEPDSSYEQYFGPGTRLTVT.

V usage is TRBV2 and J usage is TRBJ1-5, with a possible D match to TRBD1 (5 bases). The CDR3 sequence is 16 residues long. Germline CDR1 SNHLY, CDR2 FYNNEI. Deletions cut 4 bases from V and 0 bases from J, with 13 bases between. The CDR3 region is CASSAPLGDSNQPQHF. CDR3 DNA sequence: TGTGCCAGCAGTGCCCCTTTAGGGGATAGCAATCAGCCCCAGCATTTT. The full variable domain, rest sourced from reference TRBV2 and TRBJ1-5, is EPEVTQTPSHQVTQMGQEVILRCVPISNHLYFYWYRQILGQKVEFLVSFYNNEISEKSEIFDDQFSVERPDGSNFTLKIRSTKLEDSAMYFCASSAPLGDSNQPQHFGDGTRLSIL.

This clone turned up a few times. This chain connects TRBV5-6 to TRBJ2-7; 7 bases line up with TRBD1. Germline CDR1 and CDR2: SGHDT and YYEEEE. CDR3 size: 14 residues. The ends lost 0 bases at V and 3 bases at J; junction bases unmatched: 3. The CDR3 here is CASSLAGQFYEQYF. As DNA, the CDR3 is TGTGCCAGCAGCTTGGCGGGACAGTTCTACGAGCAGTACTTC. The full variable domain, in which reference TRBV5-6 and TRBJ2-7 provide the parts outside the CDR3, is DAGVTQSPTHLIKTRGQQVTLRCSPKSGHDTVSWYQQALGQGPQFIFQYYEEEERQRGNFPDRFSGHQFPNYSSELNVNALLLGDSALYLCASSLAGQFYEQYFGPGTRLTVT.

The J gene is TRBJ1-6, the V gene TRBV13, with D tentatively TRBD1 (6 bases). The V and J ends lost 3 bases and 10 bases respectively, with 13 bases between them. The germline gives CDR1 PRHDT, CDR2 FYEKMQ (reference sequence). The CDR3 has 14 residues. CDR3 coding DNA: TGTGCCAGCAGCTTCAGGGGAACGGCGTCACCCCTCCACTTT. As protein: CASSFRGTASPLHF.

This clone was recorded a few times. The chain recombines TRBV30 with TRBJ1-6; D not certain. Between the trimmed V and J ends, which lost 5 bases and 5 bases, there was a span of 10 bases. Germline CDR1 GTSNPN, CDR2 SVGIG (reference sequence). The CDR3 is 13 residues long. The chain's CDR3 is CAWSRDNNSPLHF. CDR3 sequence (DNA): TGTGCCTGGTCCCGGGATAATAATTCACCCCTCCACTTT.

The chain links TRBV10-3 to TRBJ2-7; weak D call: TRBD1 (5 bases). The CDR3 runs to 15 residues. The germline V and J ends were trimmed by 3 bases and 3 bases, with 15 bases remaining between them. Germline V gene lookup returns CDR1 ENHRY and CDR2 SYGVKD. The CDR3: CAISDYRKAFYEQYF. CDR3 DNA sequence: TGTGCCATCAGTGATTACAGGAAAGCTTTCTACGAGCAGTACTTC.

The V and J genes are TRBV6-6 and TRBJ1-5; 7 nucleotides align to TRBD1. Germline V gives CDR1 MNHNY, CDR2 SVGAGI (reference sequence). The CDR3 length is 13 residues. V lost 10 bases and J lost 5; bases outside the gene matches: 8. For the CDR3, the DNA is TGTGCCACCAAGGGCCAGGGGGATCAGCCCCAGCATTTT. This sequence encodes CATKGQGDQPQHF.

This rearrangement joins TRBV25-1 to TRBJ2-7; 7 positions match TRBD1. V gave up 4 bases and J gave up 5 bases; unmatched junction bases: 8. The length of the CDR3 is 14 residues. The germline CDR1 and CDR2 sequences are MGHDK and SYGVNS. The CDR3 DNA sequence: TGTGCCAGCAGTGCGTGGGACAGAGGCGACGAGCAGTACTTC. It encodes CASSAWDRGDEQYF.

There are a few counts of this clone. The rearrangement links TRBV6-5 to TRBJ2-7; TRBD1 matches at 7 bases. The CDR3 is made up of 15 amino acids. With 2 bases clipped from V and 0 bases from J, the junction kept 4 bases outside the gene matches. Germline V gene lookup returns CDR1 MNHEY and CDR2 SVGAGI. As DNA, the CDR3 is TGTGCCAGCAGTTACACCAGGGGGAGCTCCTACGAGCAGTACTTC. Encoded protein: CASSYTRGSSYEQYF.

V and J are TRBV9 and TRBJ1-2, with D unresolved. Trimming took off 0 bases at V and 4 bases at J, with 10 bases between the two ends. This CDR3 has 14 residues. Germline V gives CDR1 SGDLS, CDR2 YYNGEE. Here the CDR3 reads CASSVDTPRYGYTF. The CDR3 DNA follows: TGTGCCAGCAGCGTAGACACGCCGCGCTATGGCTACACCTTC.

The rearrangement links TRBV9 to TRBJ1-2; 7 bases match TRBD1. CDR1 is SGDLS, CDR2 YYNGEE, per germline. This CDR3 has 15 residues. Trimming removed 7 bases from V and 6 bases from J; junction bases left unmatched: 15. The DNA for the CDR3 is TGTGCCAGCTCCCTGGGGGGAGGGGGCGGTGATGGCTACACCTTC. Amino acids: CASSLGGGGGDGYTF.

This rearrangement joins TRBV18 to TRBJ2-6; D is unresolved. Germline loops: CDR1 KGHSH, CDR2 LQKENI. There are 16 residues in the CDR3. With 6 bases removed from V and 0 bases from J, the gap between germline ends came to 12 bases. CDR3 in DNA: TGTGCCAGCTCCGCCCCTACAATCTCTGGGGCCAACGTCCTGACTTTC. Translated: CASSAPTISGANVLTF.

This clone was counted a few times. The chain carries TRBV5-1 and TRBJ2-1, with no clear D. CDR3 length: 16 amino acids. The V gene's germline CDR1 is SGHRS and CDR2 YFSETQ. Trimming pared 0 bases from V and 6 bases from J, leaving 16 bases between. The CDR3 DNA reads TGCGCCAGCAGCTTGGCCGTCGTAGCCGTGGTCAATGAGCAGTTCTTC. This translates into CASSLAVVAVVNEQFF. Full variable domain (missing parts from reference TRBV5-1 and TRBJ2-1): KAGVTQTPRYLIKTRGQQVTLSCSPISGHRSVSWYQQTPGQGLQFLFEYFSETQRNKGNFPGRFSGRQFSNSRSEMNVSTLELGDSALYLCASSLAVVAVVNEQFFGPGTRLTVL.